This T cell receptor beta chain is drawn from a study of shared clonotypes between healthy human individuals (dated by TCRdb to the early 2020s). Regarding the complete study: A couple of women and a few men aged 18 to 49 years were included in the cohort. To estimate repertoire size and how much clonotype sharing occurs between individuals, the study deeply sequenced the blood TCR repertoires of about five healthy adults. Per donor, leukapheresis produced somewhere between about 0.8 and 9 billion PBMCs. Different laboratories and diverse techniques were used to prepare libraries and sequence TCR repertoires, to increase sequencing depth and limit assay-specific biases. For each donor, CD4 naive and CD4 memory were each run on three plates, CD8 naive on two plates, and CD8 memory on one plate. Overall study results and their limits: Based on pairwise subsampling, the degree of clonotype sharing among donors was expected to be affected by sequencing depth. Even with the large sequencing depth, rarefaction of the sorted-subset datasets indicated that sequencing was incomplete. Sharing across a few donors was observed for 5% to 6.5% of naive CD4, under 4% of naive CD8, about 2.3% of memory CD4, and around 0.4% of memory CD8 clonotypes. Because the study included only a small number of donors, the genetic and exposure-history diversity represented was limited. Compared with non-shared clonotypes, clonotypes shared by all four sorted-subset donors had higher generation probabilities. Naive subsets generally had larger estimated clonotype richness than memory subsets did. Sampling was limited to blood, and TCR repertoires in tissue likely differ from TCR repertoires in blood.

Using the deep immunoSEQ assay, multiplex PCR amplified TCR CDR3 regions from genomic DNA. Extracted genomic DNA from each cell subset was distributed evenly across all wells of several immunoSEQ 96-well plates, and each plate was treated as a replicate. Each replicate PCR for sorted subsets received around 200 ng genomic DNA, equal to some 32,000 T cell genomes. Purified libraries were measured with a Qubit 3.0 fluorometer, size-checked on a Bioanalyzer 2100, and measured again with the KAPA Library Quantification kit. Every immunoSEQ 96-well plate was sequenced on a separate single-read 150-cycle Illumina NextSeq 550 flow cell. For the original study's pipeline: The immunoSEQ output contained only junctional sequences without quality scores, so filtering could not match that applied to full-length reads. Sequences were annotated with PyIR, a Python wrapper for IgBLAST v1.9, using IMGT germline references to assign V/J genes and CDR3. Any read was removed if the V/J assignment was weak (E-value above 1e-6), the CDR3 was missing, or the read contained stop codons, out-of-frame junctions, or ambiguous translated residues. V3J clonotypes were defined as sequences sharing the same inferred V gene, J gene, and CDR3 amino acid sequence. Percentage overlap between repertoires was computed as shared unique clonotypes divided by the size of the smaller repertoire. Repertoire richness was assessed with RTK rarefaction, the Chao1 estimator, and Recon v2.1 estimates of unobserved clonotypes. Generation probabilities for all TCRbeta clonotypes obtained by the gDNA method from a handful of donors were computed using OLGA. TCRdb provides this immuneACCESS table in a form limited to in-frame rearrangements. Some clones are lacking; in checked studies, under half of them reflect an unresolved V gene, and why the rest are absent is not known. That table gives V, J and clone size, and the DNA gave D and trimming. The sample has hundreds of thousands of clones on record, around 87% of them singletons. Together, the top ten hold 15% to 20% of the sample.

In the case of this clone: The antigen it binds to is not known. Base qualities are not recorded, but no much larger clone differs from it by a single base.

The germline V end is reduced by 6 bases and the J end by 1 base; junction bases left unmatched: 4. Measured from the cysteine to the phenylalanine, the CDR3 is 15 residues long. The kept DNA is CDR3 alone, 45 bases in frame from the first base. Sequences MNHNS (CDR1) and SASEGT (CDR2) are obtained from the germline V gene. Donors were healthy HIV-negative adults with no recently reported acute infections or vaccinations. Every donor was a Caucasian adult residing in Nashville, Tennessee, USA. CD8 memory samples were composed of magnetically selected CD45RO+ cells combined with CCR7-negative CD45RA+ effector memory (TemRA) cells. After blood collection by leukapheresis, PBMCs were isolated using Ficoll-Histopaque density gradient centrifugation and then cryopreserved in the vapor phase of liquid nitrogen. Analytical flow cytometry was used to check the purity and quantity of every magnetically sorted T cell population. Genomic DNA was isolated from each sorted fraction and quantified by UV absorbance on a Nanodrop 2000c.

This receptor chain uses TRBV6-1 and TRBJ2-5; 11 nucleotides in the junction match TRBD2. The source of this sequence is a man aged 18 to 30 in good health. The material sequenced was memory CD8+ T cells sorted from blood. The cell subset or site label for this specimen denotes: CD45RO+ cells pooled with CCR7-negative TemRA cells. In nucleotides, the sequence is TGTGCCAGCAGGATGACTAGCGGGGTCCAAGAGACCCAGTACTTC. This sequence encodes CASRMTSGVQETQYF.